This record concerns one T cell receptor beta chain sequence. The sample belongs to a study of blood T cell repertoires in COVID-19. V gave up 4 bases and J gave up 2 bases, with 15 bases separating them. The CDR3 has 15 residues. Germline V gives CDR1 SGDLS, CDR2 YYNGEE. Per the original methods: Cell counts per sample came from amplifying reference gene primers. Using immunoSEQ multiplex PCR, the repertoire was profiled, and TCRdb retains in-frame clones only, with some absent. D and trimming come from the DNA, and the V and J calls and clone size come from that table. The table has fewer than 200,000 clones, approximately 80% seen once; the top ten hold around a fifth.

The sample consisted of peripheral blood. This TCR was recovered from a woman of 80 years or more with acute or convalescent COVID-19. The chain couples TRBV9 to TRBJ1-1; D is unclear. DNA for the CDR3: TGTGCCAGCAGCCCCCGGCAGGCCTCCAACACTGAAGCTTTCTTT. It yields the protein CASSPRQASNTEAFF. Full variable domain (remainder filled in from reference TRBV9 and TRBJ1-1): DSGVTQTPKHLITATGQRVTLRCSPRSGDLSVYWYQQSLDQGLQFLIQYYNGEERAKGNILERFSAQQFPDLHSELNLSSLELGDSALYFCASSPRQASNTEAFFGQGTRLTVV.